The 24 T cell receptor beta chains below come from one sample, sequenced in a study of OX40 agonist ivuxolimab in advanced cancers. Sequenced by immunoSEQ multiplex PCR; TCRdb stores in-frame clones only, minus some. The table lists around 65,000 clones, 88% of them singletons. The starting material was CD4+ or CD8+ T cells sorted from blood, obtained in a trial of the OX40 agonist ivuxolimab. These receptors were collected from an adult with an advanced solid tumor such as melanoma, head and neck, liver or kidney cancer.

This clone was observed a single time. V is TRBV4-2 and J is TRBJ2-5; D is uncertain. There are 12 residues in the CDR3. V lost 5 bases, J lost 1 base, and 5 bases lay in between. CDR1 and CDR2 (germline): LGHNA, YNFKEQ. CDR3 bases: TGTGCCAGCAGCTTGCCCCAAGAGACCCAGTACTTC. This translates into CASSLPQETQYF.

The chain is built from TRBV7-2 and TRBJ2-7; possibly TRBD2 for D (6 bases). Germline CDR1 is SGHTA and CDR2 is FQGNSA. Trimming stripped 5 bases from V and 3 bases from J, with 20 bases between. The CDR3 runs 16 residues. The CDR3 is CASSLNSGGSHYEQYF. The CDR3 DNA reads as TGTGCCAGCAGCCTCAACAGCGGAGGGAGCCACTACGAGCAGTACTTC.

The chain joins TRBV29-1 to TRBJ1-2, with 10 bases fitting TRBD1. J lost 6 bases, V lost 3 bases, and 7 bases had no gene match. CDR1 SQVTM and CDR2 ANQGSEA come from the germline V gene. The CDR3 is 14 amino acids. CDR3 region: CSVDHPGTGDGYTF. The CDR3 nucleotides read TGCAGCGTTGACCACCCCGGGACAGGGGATGGCTACACCTTC. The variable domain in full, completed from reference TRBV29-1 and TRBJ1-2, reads SAVISQKPSRDICQRGTSLTIQCQVDSQVTMMFWYRQQPGQSLTLIATANQGSEATYESGFVIDKFPISRPNLTFSTLTVSNMSPEDSSIYLCSVDHPGTGDGYTFGSGTRLTVV.

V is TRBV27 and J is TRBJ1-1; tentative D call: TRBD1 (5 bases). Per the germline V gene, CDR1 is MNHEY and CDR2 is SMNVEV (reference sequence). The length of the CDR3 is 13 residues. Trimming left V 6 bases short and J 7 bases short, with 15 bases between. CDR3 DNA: TGTGCCAGCAGGTATAAGCGGGACGGTGAAGCTTTCTTT. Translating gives CASRYKRDGEAFF.

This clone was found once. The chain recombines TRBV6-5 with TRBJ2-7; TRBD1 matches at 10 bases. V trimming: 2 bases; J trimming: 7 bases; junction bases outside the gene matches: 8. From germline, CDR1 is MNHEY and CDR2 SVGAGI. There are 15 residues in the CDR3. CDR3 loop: CASSYTGTGVEEQYF. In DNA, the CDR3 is TGTGCCAGCAGTTACACCGGGACAGGGGTAGAGGAGCAGTACTTC.

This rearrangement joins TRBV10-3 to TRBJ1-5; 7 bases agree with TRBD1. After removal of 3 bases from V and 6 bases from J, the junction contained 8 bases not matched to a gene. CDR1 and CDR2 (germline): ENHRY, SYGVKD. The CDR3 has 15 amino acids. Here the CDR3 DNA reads TGTGCCATCAGTGAAAGGCAGGGGGAAACTCAGCCCCAGCATTTT. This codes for CAISERQGETQPQHF.

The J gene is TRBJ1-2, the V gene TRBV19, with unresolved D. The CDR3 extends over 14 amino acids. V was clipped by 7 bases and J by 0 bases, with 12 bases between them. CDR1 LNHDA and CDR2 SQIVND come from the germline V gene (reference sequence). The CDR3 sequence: CASKIRGTNYGYTF. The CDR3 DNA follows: TGTGCCAGTAAGATACGAGGCACTAACTATGGCTACACCTTC. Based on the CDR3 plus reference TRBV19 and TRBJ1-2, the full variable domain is DGGITQSPKYLFRKEGQNVTLSCEQNLNHDAMYWYRQDPGQGLRLIYYSQIVNDFQKGDIAEGYSVSREKKESFPLTVTSAQKNPTAFYLCASKIRGTNYGYTFGSGTRLTVV.

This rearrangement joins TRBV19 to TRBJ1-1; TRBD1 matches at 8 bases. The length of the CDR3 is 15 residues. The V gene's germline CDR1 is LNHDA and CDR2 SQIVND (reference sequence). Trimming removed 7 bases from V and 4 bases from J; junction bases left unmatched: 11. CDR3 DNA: TGTGCCAGTAATCTGGACAGGGCTGATGGCACTGAAGCTTTCTTT. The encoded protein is CASNLDRADGTEAFF.

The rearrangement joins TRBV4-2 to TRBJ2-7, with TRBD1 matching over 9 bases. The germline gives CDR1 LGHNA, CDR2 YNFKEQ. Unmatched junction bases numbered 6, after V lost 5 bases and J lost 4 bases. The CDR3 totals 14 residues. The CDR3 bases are TGTGCCAGCAGCTCTATTGGGACAGGGTACGAGCAGTACTTC. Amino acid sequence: CASSSIGTGYEQYF.

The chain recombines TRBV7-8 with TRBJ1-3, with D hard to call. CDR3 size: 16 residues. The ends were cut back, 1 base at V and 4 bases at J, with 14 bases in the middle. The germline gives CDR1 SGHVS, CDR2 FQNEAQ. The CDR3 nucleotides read TGTGCCAGCAGCTTAGAAGGCAGCAGCCCCGGAAACACCATATATTTT. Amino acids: CASSLEGSSPGNTIYF.

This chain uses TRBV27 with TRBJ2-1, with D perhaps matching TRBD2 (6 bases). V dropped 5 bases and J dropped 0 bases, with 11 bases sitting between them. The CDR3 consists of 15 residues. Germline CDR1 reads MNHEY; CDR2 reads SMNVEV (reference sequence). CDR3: CASSMRGLSYNEQFF. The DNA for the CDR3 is TGTGCCAGCAGTATGCGGGGTCTCTCCTACAATGAGCAGTTCTTC.

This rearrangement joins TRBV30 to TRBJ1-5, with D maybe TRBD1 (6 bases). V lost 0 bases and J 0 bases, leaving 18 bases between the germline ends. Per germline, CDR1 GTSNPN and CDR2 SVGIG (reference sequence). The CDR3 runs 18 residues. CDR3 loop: CAWSVAVRTENSNQPQHF. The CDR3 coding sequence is TGTGCCTGGAGTGTAGCAGTCCGGACAGAAAATAGCAATCAGCCCCAGCATTTT.

The CDR3 sequence: CASSVDQQNYGYTF. The CDR3 coding sequence is TGTGCCAGCAGCGTAGATCAACAGAACTATGGCTACACCTTC. This chain links TRBV9 with TRBJ1-2; D is uncertain. The length of the CDR3 is 14 residues. Per germline, CDR1 SGDLS and CDR2 YYNGEE. V was shortened by 0 bases and J by 2 bases, with 8 bases between the two germline ends.

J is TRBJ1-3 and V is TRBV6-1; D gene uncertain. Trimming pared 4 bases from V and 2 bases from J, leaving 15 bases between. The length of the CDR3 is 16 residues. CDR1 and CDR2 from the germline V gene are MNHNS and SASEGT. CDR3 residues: CASSGVTSGPGNTIYF. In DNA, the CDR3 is TGTGCCAGCAGTGGCGTCACCTCTGGACCTGGAAACACCATATATTTT.

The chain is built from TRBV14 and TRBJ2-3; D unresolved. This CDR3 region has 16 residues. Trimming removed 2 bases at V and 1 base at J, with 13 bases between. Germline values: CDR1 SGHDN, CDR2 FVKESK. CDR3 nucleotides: TGTGCCAGCAGCCAAAAGAGGCCCAGCGGCACAGATACGCAGTATTTT. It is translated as CASSQKRPSGTDTQYF.

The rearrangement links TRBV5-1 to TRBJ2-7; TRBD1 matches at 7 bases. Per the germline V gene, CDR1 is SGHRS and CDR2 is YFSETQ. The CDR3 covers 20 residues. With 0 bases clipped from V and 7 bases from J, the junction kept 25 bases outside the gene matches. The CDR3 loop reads CASSLVHFLNGQAPYTEQYF. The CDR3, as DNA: TGCGCCAGCAGCTTGGTGCACTTCCTCAACGGACAGGCTCCCTATACGGAGCAGTACTTC.

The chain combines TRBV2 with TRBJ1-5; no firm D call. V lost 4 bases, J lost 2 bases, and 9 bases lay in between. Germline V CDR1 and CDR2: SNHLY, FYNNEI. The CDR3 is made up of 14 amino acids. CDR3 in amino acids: CASSAEPGNQPQHF. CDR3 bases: TGTGCCAGCAGTGCGGAACCGGGCAATCAGCCCCAGCATTTT.

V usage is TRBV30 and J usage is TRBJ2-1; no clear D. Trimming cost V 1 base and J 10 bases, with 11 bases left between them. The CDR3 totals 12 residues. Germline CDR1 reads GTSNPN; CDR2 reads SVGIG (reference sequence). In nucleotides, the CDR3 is TGTGCCTGGAGTGGGGATTACGGGGAGCAGTTCTTC. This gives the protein CAWSGDYGEQFF.

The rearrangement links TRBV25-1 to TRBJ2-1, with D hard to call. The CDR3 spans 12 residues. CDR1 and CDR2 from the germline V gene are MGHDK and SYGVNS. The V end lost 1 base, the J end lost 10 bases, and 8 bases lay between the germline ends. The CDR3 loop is CASSELSREQFF. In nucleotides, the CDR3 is TGTGCCAGCAGTGAATTAAGCCGAGAGCAGTTCTTC. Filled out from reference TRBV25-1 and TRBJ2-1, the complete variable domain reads EADIYQTPRYLVIGTGKKITLECSQTMGHDKMYWYQQDPGMELHLIHYSYGVNSTEKGDLSSESTVSRIRTEHFPLTLESARPSHTSQYLCASSELSREQFFGPGTRLTVL.

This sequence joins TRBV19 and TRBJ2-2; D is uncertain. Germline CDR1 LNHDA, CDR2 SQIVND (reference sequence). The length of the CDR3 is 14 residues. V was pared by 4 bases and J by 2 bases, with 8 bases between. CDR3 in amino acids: CASSTGPNTGELFF. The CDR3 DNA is TGTGCCAGTAGTACGGGCCCAAACACCGGGGAGCTGTTTTTT.

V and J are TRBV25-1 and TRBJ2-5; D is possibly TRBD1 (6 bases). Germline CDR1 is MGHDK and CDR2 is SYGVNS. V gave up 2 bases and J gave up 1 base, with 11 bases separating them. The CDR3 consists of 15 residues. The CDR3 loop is CASSEQGPSQETQYF. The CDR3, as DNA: TGTGCCAGCAGTGAACAGGGGCCCTCCCAAGAGACCCAGTACTTC.

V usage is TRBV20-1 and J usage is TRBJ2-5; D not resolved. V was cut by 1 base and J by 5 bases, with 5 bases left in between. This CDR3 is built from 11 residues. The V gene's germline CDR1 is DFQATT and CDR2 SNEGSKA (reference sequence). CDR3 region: CSARGTETQYF. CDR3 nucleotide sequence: TGCAGTGCTAGAGGAACGGAGACCCAGTACTTC.

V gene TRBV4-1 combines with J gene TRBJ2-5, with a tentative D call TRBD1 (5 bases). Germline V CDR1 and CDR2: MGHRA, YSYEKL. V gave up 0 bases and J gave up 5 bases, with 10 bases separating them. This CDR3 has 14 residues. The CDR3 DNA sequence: TGCGCCAGCAGCCAAGAGCAGGGCTGGGAGACCCAGTACTTC. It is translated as CASSQEQGWETQYF.

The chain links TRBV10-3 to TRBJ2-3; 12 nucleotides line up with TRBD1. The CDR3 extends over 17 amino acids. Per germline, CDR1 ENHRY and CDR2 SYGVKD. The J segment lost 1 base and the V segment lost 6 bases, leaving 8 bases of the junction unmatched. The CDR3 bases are TGTGCCATCAGAACCGGGACAGGGGGCGCGGGCACAGATACGCAGTATTTT. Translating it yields CAIRTGTGGAGTDTQYF.